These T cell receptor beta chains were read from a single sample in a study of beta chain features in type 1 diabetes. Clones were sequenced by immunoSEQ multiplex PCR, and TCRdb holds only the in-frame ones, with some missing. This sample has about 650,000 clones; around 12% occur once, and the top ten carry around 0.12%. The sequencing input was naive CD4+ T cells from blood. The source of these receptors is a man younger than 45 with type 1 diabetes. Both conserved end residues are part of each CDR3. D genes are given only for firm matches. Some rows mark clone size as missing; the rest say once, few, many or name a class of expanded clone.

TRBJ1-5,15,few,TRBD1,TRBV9,TGTGCCAGCAGCGTAGGGGACAGCGGAAATCAGCCCCAGCATTTT,CASSVGDSGNQPQHF
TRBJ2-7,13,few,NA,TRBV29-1,TGCAGCGTTGAATTCTCACCGACCTACGAGCAGTACTTC,CSVEFSPTYEQYF
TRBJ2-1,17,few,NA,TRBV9,TGTGCCAGCAGCGTAGTTGCAGGGGTGAAAGGGACCAATGAGCAGTTCTTC,CASSVVAGVKGTNEQFF
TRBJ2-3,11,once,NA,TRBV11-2,TGTGCCAGCAGCCCCAATAGGGCGCAGTATTTT,CASSPNRAQYF
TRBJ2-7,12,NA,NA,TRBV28,TGTGCCAGCAGTCCACAGGTTTACGAGCAGTACTTC,CASSPQVYEQYF
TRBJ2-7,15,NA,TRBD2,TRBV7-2,TGTGCCAGCAGCTTGGGGAGCGAGCGGGGCTACGAGCAGTACTTC,CASSLGSERGYEQYF
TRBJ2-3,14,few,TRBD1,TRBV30,TGTGCCTGGAGTAGGGGGCCGAGCACAGATACGCAGTATTTT,CAWSRGPSTDTQYF
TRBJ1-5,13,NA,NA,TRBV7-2,TGTGCCAGCAGCCCAGTTAGCAATCAGCCCCAGCATTTT,CASSPVSNQPQHF
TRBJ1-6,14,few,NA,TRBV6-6,TGTGCCAGCACCCGGCAGATTCATAATTCACCCCTCCACTTT,CASTRQIHNSPLHF
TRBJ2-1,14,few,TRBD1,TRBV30,TGTGCCGGTTCGAAGGGACAGGCCTACAATGAGCAGTTCTTC,CAGSKGQAYNEQFF
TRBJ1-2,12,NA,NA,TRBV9,TGTGCCAGCAGCCAGGCAGGGCATGGCTACACCTTC,CASSQAGHGYTF